The clone carrying this TCR beta chain has just a few counts. The CDR3 runs 12 residues. The V end was cut by 2 bases, the J end by 6 bases, with 5 bases between. Germline V gene lookup returns CDR1 LNHNV and CDR2 YYDKDF (reference sequence). After constant-region reverse-primer amplification, full-length variable regions underwent semi-nested PCR with Nested Universal Primer A. TCRdb called the 5' RACE reads again in MiXCR, with one record for every CDR3 protein. The sample shows about 42,000 distinct CDR3 sequences, approximately 28% of them seen only once. The sequence came from a female donor with breast cancer. The chain uses TRBV15 and TRBJ2-1; D gene uncertain. Material for sequencing was tumor-infiltrating memory CD4+ T cells sorted from the breast tumor. Subset here: memory CD4+ T cells, CD4+CD45RO+CD25-. The CDR3 spells CATSRPTNEQFF. Here the CDR3 DNA reads TGTGCCACCAGCAGACCGACCAATGAGCAGTTCTTC.